Listed here are 29 T cell receptor beta chains from one sample, sequenced in a study of shared clonotypes between healthy human individuals. Cells designated naive CD8 were CD45RO-negative and were positively selected for CCR7, with terminally differentiated effector memory CD45RA+ cells excluded. The method was immunoSEQ multiplex PCR; TCRdb's version includes in-frame clones alone and lacks a portion of them. This table holds millions of clones, about 95% found once. The source material was naive CD8+ T cells sorted from blood. The receptors were gathered from a man between 18 and 29 years old in good health.

This chain uses TRBV5-1 with TRBJ2-1; 8 bases fit TRBD1. Germline values: CDR1 SGHRS, CDR2 YFSETQ. The CDR3 is 13 residues long. The V gene end was trimmed by 4 bases and the J gene end by 7 bases; junction bases not matched to a gene: 4. The CDR3 reads CASSPGQGNEQFF. The CDR3 nucleotides read TGCGCCAGCAGCCCCGGACAGGGTAATGAGCAGTTCTTC.

For this clone: The same CDR3 can be traced to other DNA sequences in this sample. J is TRBJ2-7 and V is TRBV6-5, with no clear D. CDR1 and CDR2 from the germline V gene are MNHEY and SVGAGI. The CDR3 length is 12 residues. V was shortened by 2 bases and J by 0 bases, with 2 bases between the two germline ends. In DNA form, the CDR3 reads TGTGCCAGCAGTTACAGCTCCTACGAGCAGTACTTC. It codes for CASSYSSYEQYF.

The rearrangement links TRBV11-2 to TRBJ2-7; D is unresolved. V was pared by 4 bases and J by 1 base, with 14 bases between. Germline V gene sequence: CDR1 SGHAT, CDR2 FQNNGV. The CDR3 extends over 15 amino acids. In DNA, the CDR3 is TGTGCCAGCAGCTATCGTGTAGGGTTATCCTACGAGCAGTACTTC. Its translation is CASSYRVGLSYEQYF. Combining the CDR3 with reference TRBV11-2 and TRBJ2-7 gives the whole variable domain EAGVAQSPRYKIIEKRQSVAFWCNPISGHATLYWYQQILGQGPKLLIQFQNNGVVDDSQLPKDRFSAERLKGVDSTLKIQPAKLEDSAVYLCASSYRVGLSYEQYFGPGTRLTVT.

The chain is built from TRBV29-1 and TRBJ2-5; TRBD2 agrees at 12 bases. The CDR3 covers 15 residues. V shed 3 bases and J 9 bases; nucleotides not matched to a gene: 11. Germline V lookup: CDR1 SQVTM, CDR2 ANQGSEA. CDR3 in amino acids: CSVERTSGAPTAQYF. Written as DNA, the CDR3 is TGCAGCGTTGAGCGGACTAGCGGGGCCCCGACCGCCCAGTACTTC.

The chain couples TRBV5-1 to TRBJ2-7, with 11 nucleotides matching TRBD1. The CDR3 totals 15 residues. The J segment lost 3 bases and the V segment lost 5 bases, leaving 7 bases of the junction unmatched. Germline assignment: CDR1 SGHRS and CDR2 YFSETQ. The CDR3 DNA follows: TGCGCCAGCAGTTCTGTGGGACAGGGGGACTACGAGCAGTACTTC. It codes for CASSSVGQGDYEQYF. Full variable domain (outside the CDR3, taken from reference TRBV5-1 and TRBJ2-7): KAGVTQTPRYLIKTRGQQVTLSCSPISGHRSVSWYQQTPGQGLQFLFEYFSETQRNKGNFPGRFSGRQFSNSRSEMNVSTLELGDSALYLCASSSVGQGDYEQYFGPGTRLTVT.

This sequence joins TRBV5-1 and TRBJ2-5; maybe TRBD1 (6 bases). The J call is uncertain, as TRBJ2-7 better fits the DNA end. CDR1 SGHRS and CDR2 YFSETQ come from the germline V gene. The CDR3 sequence is 14 residues long. This CDR3 reads CASSFADSPYEQYF. In nucleotides, the CDR3 is TGCGCCAGCAGCTTCGCGGACAGTCCCTACGAGCAGTACTTC.

The chain joins TRBV11-2 to TRBJ1-1, with D possibly matching TRBD1 (5 bases). The CDR3 sequence is 14 residues long. CDR1 and CDR2 from the germline V gene are SGHAT and FQNNGV. V was cut by 5 bases and J by 3 bases, with 13 bases left in between. The CDR3 here is CASSLWRGDTEAFF. In DNA form, the CDR3 reads TGTGCCAGCAGCCTTTGGCGGGGGGACACTGAAGCTTTCTTT.

V gene TRBV5-6 combines with J gene TRBJ1-5; no clear D gene. CDR1 and CDR2 from the germline V gene are SGHDT and YYEEEE. The V gene lost 3 bases and the J gene lost 5 bases, with 12 bases spanning the gap. This CDR3 has 14 residues. CDR3 DNA sequence: TGTGCCAGCAGCTCGGAAGGTACTCATCAGCCCCAGCATTTT. This encodes CASSSEGTHQPQHF.

The rearrangement joins TRBV5-1 to TRBJ2-7; D is possibly TRBD2 (5 bases). Germline CDR1 SGHRS, CDR2 YFSETQ. The CDR3 has 14 residues. Trimming took 3 bases from V and 2 from J, leaving 12 bases between them. The DNA of the CDR3 is TGCGCCAGCAGCTACCGGGGTACGACCTACGAGCAGTACTTC. Translated, it gives CASSYRGTTYEQYF.

V and J are TRBV2 and TRBJ1-2, with a possible D match to TRBD1 (5 bases). Trimming removed 2 bases from V and 8 bases from J, with 15 bases in between. CDR1 is SNHLY and CDR2 is FYNNEI in the germline V gene. The CDR3 contains 14 residues. CDR3 sequence (DNA): TGTGCCAGCAGTGAATATGGTTCTTGGGACGGCTACACCTTC. Its protein product is CASSEYGSWDGYTF.

This chain uses TRBV5-4 with TRBJ1-2, with 11 bases lining up with TRBD1. The CDR3 length is 18 residues. Germline-derived CDR1 and CDR2 are SGHNT and YYREEE (reference sequence). V lost 0 bases and J lost 0; bases outside the gene matches: 7. The CDR3 here is CASSLAGQGESANYGYTF. DNA of the CDR3: TGTGCCAGCAGCTTGGCGGGACAGGGGGAGAGTGCTAACTATGGCTACACCTTC.

The chain recombines TRBV9 with TRBJ2-3; TRBD2 matches at 10 bases. CDR3 size: 18 residues. Trimming removed 10 bases from V and 3 bases from J; junction bases left unmatched: 20. In germline, CDR1 is SGDLS, CDR2 YYNGEE. CDR3 loop: CAGGESSGRAILTDTQYF. The CDR3 DNA reads TGTGCCGGCGGCGAATCAAGCGGGAGGGCCATTTTAACAGATACGCAGTATTTT.

The chain couples TRBV6-4 to TRBJ1-5, with D perhaps matching TRBD1 (5 bases). Per the germline V gene, CDR1 is MRHNA and CDR2 is SNTAGT. The CDR3 is 13 amino acids. V was trimmed by 7 bases and J by 6 bases, leaving 13 bases between them. CDR3 coding DNA: TGTGCCAGCATTGGACATGTGGGTCAGCCCCAGCATTTT. Its protein product is CASIGHVGQPQHF.

The chain carries TRBV28 and TRBJ2-1; the match to TRBD1 covers 9 bases. The germline V gene encodes CDR1 MDHEN and CDR2 SYDVKM. V lost 2 bases to trimming and J lost 6 bases; unmatched junction nucleotides: 8. This CDR3 spans 16 amino acids. This CDR3 is CASSLVQGQGVNEQFF. For the CDR3, the DNA is TGTGCCAGCAGTTTAGTCCAGGGACAGGGCGTCAATGAGCAGTTCTTC.

This clone has more than one count but fewer than ten. The rearrangement joins TRBV7-9 to TRBJ1-6; D is ambiguous. CDR1 is SEHNR, CDR2 FQNEAQ, per germline (reference sequence). The CDR3 runs to 14 residues. V was pared by 4 bases and J by 8 bases, with 12 bases between. The CDR3 region is CASSSPGGDSPLHF. The CDR3 DNA reads TGTGCCAGCAGCTCCCCGGGCGGTGATTCACCCCTCCACTTT.

This chain joins TRBV11-2 and TRBJ2-1; 10 bases agree with TRBD1. The germline V gene encodes CDR1 SGHAT and CDR2 FQNNGV. With 0 bases clipped from V and 4 bases from J, the junction kept 0 bases outside the gene matches. This CDR3 is built from 15 residues. Here the CDR3 DNA reads TGTGCCAGCAGCTTAGAGGGACAGGGGTACAATGAGCAGTTCTTC. It codes for CASSLEGQGYNEQFF.

The chain has TRBV6-5 and TRBJ1-1; possible D gene TRBD1, 6 bases. Germline CDR1 is MNHEY and CDR2 is SVGAGI. Trimming removed 2 bases at V and 4 bases at J, with 11 bases between. The CDR3 contains 14 residues. Written as DNA, the CDR3 is TGTGCCAGCAGTTACGATACAGGGTTCACTGAAGCTTTCTTT. Its translation: CASSYDTGFTEAFF.

The chain employs TRBV10-2 and TRBJ1-1; D is ambiguous. The V and J ends lost 9 bases and 1 base respectively, with 6 bases between them. CDR1 WSHSY and CDR2 SAAADI come from the germline V gene. This CDR3 is built from 11 residues. CDR3 loop: CASSGNTEAFF. The CDR3 bases are TGCGCCAGTTCAGGGAACACTGAAGCTTTCTTT.

The CDR3 nucleotides read TGCGCCAGCTTGTTTGGGGGCCAATACAATGAGCAGTTCTTC. Translating gives CASLFGGQYNEQFF. The V gene is TRBV10-2, the J gene TRBJ2-1; D may be TRBD1 (6 bases). CDR3 length equals 14 residues. Trimming took 8 bases from V and 4 from J, leaving 15 bases between them. Germline values: CDR1 WSHSY, CDR2 SAAADI.

CDR3 loop: CASSLGTGYEQYF. As DNA, the CDR3 is TGTGCCAGCAGTTTAGGGACAGGGTACGAGCAGTACTTC. The chain couples TRBV6-1 to TRBJ2-7; 9 bases match TRBD1. The CDR3 totals 13 residues. Germline-derived CDR1 and CDR2 are MNHNS and SASEGT. V lost 5 bases to trimming and J lost 4 bases; unmatched junction nucleotides: 3.

This rearrangement joins TRBV7-9 to TRBJ2-2; D is possibly TRBD1 (5 bases). Looked up from germline, CDR1 is SEHNR and CDR2 is FQNEAQ (reference sequence). CDR3 size: 15 residues. The ends were cut back, 8 bases at V and 0 bases at J, with 13 bases in the middle. The CDR3 nucleotides read TGTGCCAGCGGCATAGACAGTTCGAACACCGGGGAGCTGTTTTTT. The encoded protein is CASGIDSSNTGELFF.

This clone was observed once. The chain uses TRBV21-1 and TRBJ2-7; TRBD2 was called by the table and not checked on the DNA. TRBV21-1 represents a pseudogene. CDR3 length: 13 amino acids. The CDR3 coding sequence is TGTGCCAGTCCCGGGTCGATACCCTACGAGCAGTACTTC. It is translated as CASPGSIPYEQYF.

The V gene is TRBV7-2, the J gene TRBJ2-2, with 10 bases identical to TRBD2. Germline V CDR1 and CDR2: SGHTA, FQGNSA. CDR3 length equals 18 residues. After removal of 1 base from V and 5 bases from J, the junction contained 10 bases not matched to a gene. The CDR3 loop is CASSLGSRLAGVTGELFF. DNA of the CDR3: TGTGCCAGCAGCTTAGGAAGTCGGCTAGCGGGGGTTACCGGGGAGCTGTTTTTT.

DNA for the CDR3: TGTGCCAGCAGTGGACTCCTCGGGACTGAAGCTTTCTTT. Amino acids: CASSGLLGTEAFF. This chain uses TRBV2 with TRBJ1-1; D gene ambiguous. CDR1 is SNHLY and CDR2 is FYNNEI in the germline V gene. This CDR3 comprises 13 residues. The V and J ends lost 4 bases and 5 bases respectively, with 11 bases between them.

The chain employs TRBV7-9 and TRBJ2-3; maybe TRBD2 (6 bases). Trimming took 3 bases from V and 1 from J, leaving 17 bases between them. CDR3 length: 17 amino acids. Germline V gene lookup returns CDR1 SEHNR and CDR2 FQNEAQ (reference sequence). This CDR3 reads CASSFPTWRDRTDTQYF. The CDR3 DNA reads TGTGCCAGCAGCTTCCCCACCTGGCGGGACCGCACAGATACGCAGTATTTT.

This chain connects TRBV7-9 to TRBJ2-1; TRBD2 matches at 9 bases. CDR1 is SEHNR and CDR2 is FQNEAQ in the germline V gene (reference sequence). V dropped 11 bases and J dropped 12; count of bases not matched to a gene: 14. The CDR3 consists of 13 residues. CDR3 nucleotide sequence: TGTGCCGGAGGGGGCCATAGCGGGAGCTGGCAGTTCTTC. Its translation is CAGGGHSGSWQFF.

This chain uses TRBV28 with TRBJ2-1; TRBD2 agrees at 8 bases. Losses at the gene ends were 5 bases for V and 10 bases for J; bases not matched to a gene: 10. The CDR3 contains 14 residues. Per germline, CDR1 MDHEN and CDR2 SYDVKM. This CDR3 reads CASSPLAGSGEQFF. The CDR3 DNA is TGTGCCAGCAGTCCCTTAGCGGGGTCGGGAGAGCAGTTCTTC.

V and J are TRBV7-3 and TRBJ1-5; D gene ambiguous. From germline, CDR1 is SGHTA and CDR2 FQGTGA. This CDR3 spans 14 amino acids. With 3 bases removed from V and 0 bases from J, the gap between germline ends came to 6 bases. CDR3 sequence: CASSFQHSNQPQHF. In nucleotides, the CDR3 is TGTGCCAGCAGCTTCCAGCATAGCAATCAGCCCCAGCATTTT.

This chain connects TRBV20-1 to TRBJ1-1; D is unresolved. The length of the CDR3 is 11 residues. The V end lost 5 bases, the J end lost 7 bases, and 11 bases lay between the germline ends. Germline CDR1 DFQATT, CDR2 SNEGSKA (reference sequence). CDR3 protein: CSAPKAGEAFF. In DNA, the CDR3 is TGCAGTGCTCCAAAGGCAGGTGAAGCTTTCTTT.